This TCR beta chain originates from a study of cytomegalovirus exposure and HLA in healthy donors. Primers: 60 Vbeta forward and 13 Jbeta reverse. Here immunoSEQ multiplex PCR was the method, and the copy in TCRdb shows in-frame clones only, minus some. Of approximately 150,000 clones in the sample, approximately 77% were seen once. Note on this clone: Its specificity is unknown.

Germline V gives CDR1 SNHLY, CDR2 FYNNEI. Trimming at V came to 3 bases and at J to 4 bases, leaving 2 bases not matched to a gene. The CDR3 is made up of 15 amino acids. Study-wide findings and caveats: In a later analysis, specific HLA alleles were associated with around 17,000 TCR beta sequences at a 0.05 false discovery rate. The study designated fewer than 200 TCR beta chains cytomegalovirus-associated. In a later analysis, CMV-associated beta chains were mostly HLA-associated, it appeared.

Sequences were obtained from PBMCs. V is TRBV2 and J is TRBJ2-3; 12 positions agree with TRBD2. The source is a female donor in good health and CMV-seronegative. The CDR3 nucleotides read TGTGCCAGCAGTGACGGACTAGCGGGACCAGATACGCAGTATTTT. The encoded protein is CASSDGLAGPDTQYF.